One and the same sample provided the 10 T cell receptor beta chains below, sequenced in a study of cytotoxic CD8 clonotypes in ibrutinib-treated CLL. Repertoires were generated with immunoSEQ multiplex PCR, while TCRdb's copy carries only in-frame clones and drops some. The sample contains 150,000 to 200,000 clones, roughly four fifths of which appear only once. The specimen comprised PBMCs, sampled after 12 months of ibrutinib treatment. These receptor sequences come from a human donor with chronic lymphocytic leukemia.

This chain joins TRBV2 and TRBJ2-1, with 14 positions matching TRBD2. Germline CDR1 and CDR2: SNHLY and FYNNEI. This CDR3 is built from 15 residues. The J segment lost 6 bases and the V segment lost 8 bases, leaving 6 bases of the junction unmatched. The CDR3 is CASLRTSGGTNEQFF. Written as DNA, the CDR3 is TGTGCCAGCCTAAGGACTAGCGGGGGGACCAATGAGCAGTTCTTC.

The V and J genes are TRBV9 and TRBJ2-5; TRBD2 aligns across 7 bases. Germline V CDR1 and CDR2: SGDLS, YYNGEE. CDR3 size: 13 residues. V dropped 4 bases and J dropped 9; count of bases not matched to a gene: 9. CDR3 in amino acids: CASSPRGEGPQYF. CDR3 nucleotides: TGTGCCAGCAGCCCCCGAGGGGAGGGCCCCCAGTACTTC.

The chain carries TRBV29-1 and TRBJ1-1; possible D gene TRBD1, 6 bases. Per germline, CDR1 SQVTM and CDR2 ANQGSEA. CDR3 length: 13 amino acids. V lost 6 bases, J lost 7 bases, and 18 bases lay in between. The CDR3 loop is CSVRTALRNEAFF. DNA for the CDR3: TGCAGCGTACGGACAGCCTTGAGGAATGAAGCTTTCTTT.

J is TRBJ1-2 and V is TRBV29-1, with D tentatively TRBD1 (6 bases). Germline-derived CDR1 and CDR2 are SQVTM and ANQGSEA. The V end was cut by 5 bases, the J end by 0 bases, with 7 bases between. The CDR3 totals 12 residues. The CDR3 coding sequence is TGCAGCGTTACAGGGACTAACTATGGCTACACCTTC. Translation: CSVTGTNYGYTF.

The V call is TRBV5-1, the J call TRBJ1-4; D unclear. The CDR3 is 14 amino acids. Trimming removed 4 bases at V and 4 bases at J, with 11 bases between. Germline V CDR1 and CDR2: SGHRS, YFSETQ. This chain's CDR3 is CASSINSNNEKLFF. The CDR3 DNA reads TGCGCCAGCAGCATTAACAGCAATAATGAAAAACTGTTTTTT.

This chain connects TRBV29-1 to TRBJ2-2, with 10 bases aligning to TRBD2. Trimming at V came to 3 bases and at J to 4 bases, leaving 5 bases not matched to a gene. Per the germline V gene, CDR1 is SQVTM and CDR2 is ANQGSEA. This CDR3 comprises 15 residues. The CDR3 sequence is CSVETASGGTGELFF. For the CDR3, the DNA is TGCAGCGTTGAGACCGCTAGCGGGGGCACCGGGGAGCTGTTTTTT.

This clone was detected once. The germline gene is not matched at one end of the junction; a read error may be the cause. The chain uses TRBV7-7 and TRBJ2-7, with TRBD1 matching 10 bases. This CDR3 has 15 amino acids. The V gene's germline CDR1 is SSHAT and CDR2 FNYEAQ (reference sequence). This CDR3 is CASSLSGTGDNEQYF. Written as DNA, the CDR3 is TGTGCTAGCAGCCTGTCCGGGACAGGGGACAACGAGCAGTACTTC.

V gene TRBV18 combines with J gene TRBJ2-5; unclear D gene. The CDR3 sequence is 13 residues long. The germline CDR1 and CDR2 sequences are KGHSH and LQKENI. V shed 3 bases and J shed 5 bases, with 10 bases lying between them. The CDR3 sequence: CASSPGLIETQYF. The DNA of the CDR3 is TGTGCCAGCTCACCCGGGCTTATTGAGACCCAGTACTTC.

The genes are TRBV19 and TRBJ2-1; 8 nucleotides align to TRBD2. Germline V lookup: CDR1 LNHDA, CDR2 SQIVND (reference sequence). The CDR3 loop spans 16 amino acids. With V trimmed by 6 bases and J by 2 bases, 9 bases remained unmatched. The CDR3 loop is CASRDNSGMAYNEQFF. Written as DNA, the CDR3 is TGTGCCAGTAGGGACAATAGCGGGATGGCCTACAATGAGCAGTTCTTC.

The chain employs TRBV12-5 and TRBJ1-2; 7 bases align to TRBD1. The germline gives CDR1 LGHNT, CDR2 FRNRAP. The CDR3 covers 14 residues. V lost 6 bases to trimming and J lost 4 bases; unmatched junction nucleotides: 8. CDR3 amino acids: CASGSTGQAYGYTF. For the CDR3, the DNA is TGTGCTAGTGGCTCCACTGGACAGGCCTATGGCTACACCTTC.